Given below is one TCR beta chain in context. These data belong to a study of patients and donors after allogeneic stem cell transplantation. TCRdb re-called the RT-PCR reads with MiXCR, one entry per CDR3 protein. The sample lists over 130,000 distinct CDR3 sequences, over 30% seen once, with approximately 50% in the top ten. The germline V gene encodes CDR1 MNHEY and CDR2 SMNVEV (reference sequence). Deletions cut 6 bases from V and 1 base from J, with 11 bases between. The CDR3 length is 14 residues. The sequenced sample consisted of blood, either unsorted or a sorted T cell fraction (not recorded which). The V call is TRBV27, the J call TRBJ2-3; D remains unclear. The sequence derives from a human donor who was either an allogeneic HSCT recipient or a stem cell or donor lymphocyte infusion donor (not recorded which). It is not recorded whose cells these are; they may come from a transplant donor. The CDR3 nucleotides read TGTGCCAGCAGCCTAATGCCCGGCACAGATACGCAGTATTTT. Residues: CASSLMPGTDTQYF.